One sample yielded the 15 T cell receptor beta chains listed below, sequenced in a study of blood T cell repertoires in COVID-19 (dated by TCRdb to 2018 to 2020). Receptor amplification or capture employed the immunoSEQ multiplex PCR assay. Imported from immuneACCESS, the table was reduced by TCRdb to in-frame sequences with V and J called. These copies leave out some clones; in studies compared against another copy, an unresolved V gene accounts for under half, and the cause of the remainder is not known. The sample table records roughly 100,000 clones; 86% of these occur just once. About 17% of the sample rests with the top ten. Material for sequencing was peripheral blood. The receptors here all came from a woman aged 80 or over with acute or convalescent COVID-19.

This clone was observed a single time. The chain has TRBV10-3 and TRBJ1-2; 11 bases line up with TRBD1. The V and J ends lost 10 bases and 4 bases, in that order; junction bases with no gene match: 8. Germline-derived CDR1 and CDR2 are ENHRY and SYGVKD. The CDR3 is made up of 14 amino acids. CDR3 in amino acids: CATGDRGWIYGYTF. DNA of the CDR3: TGTGCCACTGGGGACAGGGGGTGGATCTATGGCTACACCTTC.

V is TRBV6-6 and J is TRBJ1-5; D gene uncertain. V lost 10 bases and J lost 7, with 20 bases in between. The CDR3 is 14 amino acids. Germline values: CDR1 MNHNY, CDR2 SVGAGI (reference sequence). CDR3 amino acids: CATAPGESRQPQHF. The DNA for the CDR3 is TGTGCCACCGCCCCCGGGGAGTCGCGCCAGCCCCAGCATTTT.

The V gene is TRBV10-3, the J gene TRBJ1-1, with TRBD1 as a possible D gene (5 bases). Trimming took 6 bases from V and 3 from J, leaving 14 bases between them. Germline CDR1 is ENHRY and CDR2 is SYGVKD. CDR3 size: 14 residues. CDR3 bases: TGTGCCATCAGCCGACAGATCCTGGACACTGAAGCTTTCTTT. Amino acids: CAISRQILDTEAFF.

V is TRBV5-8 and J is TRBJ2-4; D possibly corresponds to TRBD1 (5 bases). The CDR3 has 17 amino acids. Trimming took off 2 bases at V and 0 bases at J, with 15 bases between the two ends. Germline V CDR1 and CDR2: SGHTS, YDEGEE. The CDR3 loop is CASSLVTKGPAKNIQYF. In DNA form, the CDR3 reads TGTGCCAGCAGCTTAGTGACCAAGGGGCCAGCCAAAAACATTCAGTACTTC.

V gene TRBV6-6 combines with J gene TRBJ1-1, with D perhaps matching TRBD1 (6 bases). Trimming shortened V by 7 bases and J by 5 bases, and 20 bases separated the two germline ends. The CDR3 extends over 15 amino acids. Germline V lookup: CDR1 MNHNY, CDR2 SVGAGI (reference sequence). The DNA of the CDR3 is TGTGCCAGCAAAGCCCCCTCCACAGGGAAGACTGAAGCTTTCTTT. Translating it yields CASKAPSTGKTEAFF.

Here the CDR3 DNA reads TGTGCCAACCTTGGGCTAGCCAACAATGAGCAGTTCTTC. It yields the protein CANLGLANNEQFF. This chain joins TRBV2 and TRBJ2-1; perhaps TRBD2 as D (5 bases). The CDR3 contains 13 residues. Germline CDR1 SNHLY, CDR2 FYNNEI. V lost 10 bases and J 5 bases, leaving 15 bases between the germline ends.

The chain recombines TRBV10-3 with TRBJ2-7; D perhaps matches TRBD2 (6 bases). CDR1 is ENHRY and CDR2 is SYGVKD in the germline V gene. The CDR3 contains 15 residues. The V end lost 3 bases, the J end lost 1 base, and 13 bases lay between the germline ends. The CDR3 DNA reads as TGTGCCATCAGTGAACCAGCGGGTTCTTCCTACGAGCAGTACTTC. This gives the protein CAISEPAGSSYEQYF.

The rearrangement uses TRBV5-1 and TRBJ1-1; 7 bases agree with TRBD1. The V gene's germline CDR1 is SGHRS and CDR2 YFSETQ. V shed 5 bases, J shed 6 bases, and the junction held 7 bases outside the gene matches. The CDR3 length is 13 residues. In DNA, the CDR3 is TGCGCCAGCAGGCACCTACAGGGGCCTGAAGCTTTCTTT. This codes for CASRHLQGPEAFF. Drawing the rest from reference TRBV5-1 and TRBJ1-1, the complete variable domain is KAGVTQTPRYLIKTRGQQVTLSCSPISGHRSVSWYQQTPGQGLQFLFEYFSETQRNKGNFPGRFSGRQFSNSRSEMNVSTLELGDSALYLCASRHLQGPEAFFGQGTRLTVV.

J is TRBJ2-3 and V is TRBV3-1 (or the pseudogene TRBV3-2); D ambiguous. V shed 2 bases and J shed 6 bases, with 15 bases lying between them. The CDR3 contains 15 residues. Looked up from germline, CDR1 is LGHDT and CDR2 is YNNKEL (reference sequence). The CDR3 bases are TGTGCCAGCAGCCAACGTATACAGCCTCTTGATACGCAGTATTTT. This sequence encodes CASSQRIQPLDTQYF.

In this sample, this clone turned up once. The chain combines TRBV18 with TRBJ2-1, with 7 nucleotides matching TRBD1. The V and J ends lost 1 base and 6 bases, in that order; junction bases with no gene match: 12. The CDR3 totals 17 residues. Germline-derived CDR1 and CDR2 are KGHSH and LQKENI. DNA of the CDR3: TGTGCCAGCTCACCACGGACAGGTGTTAGCTCGTCCAATGAGCAGTTCTTC. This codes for CASSPRTGVSSSNEQFF.

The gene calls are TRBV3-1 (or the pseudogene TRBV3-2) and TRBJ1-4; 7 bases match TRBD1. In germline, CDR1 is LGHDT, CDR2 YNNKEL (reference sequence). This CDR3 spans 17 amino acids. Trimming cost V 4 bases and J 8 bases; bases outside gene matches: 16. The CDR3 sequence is CASSPEAGTENFEKLFF. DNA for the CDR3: TGTGCCAGCAGCCCCGAAGCTGGGACAGAAAATTTCGAAAAACTGTTTTTT.

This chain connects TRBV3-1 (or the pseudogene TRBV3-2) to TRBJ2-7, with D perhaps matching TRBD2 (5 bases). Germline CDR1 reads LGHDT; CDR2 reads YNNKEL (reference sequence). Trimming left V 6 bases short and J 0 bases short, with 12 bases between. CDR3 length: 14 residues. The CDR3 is CASRPSYFSYEQYF. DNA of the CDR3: TGTGCCAGCAGACCTAGCTATTTCTCCTACGAGCAGTACTTC.

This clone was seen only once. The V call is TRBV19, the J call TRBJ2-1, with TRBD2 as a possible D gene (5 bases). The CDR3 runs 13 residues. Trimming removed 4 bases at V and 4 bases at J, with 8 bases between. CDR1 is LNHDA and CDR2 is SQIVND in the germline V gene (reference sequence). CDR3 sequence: CASSTRTYNEQFF. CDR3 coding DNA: TGTGCCAGTAGTACCCGGACTTACAATGAGCAGTTCTTC.

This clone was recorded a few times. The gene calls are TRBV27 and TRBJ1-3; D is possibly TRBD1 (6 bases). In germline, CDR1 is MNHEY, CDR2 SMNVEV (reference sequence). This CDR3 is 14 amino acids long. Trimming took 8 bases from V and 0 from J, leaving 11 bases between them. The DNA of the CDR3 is TGTGCCAGCCAGGGGATCTACTCTGGAAACACCATATATTTT. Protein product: CASQGIYSGNTIYF.

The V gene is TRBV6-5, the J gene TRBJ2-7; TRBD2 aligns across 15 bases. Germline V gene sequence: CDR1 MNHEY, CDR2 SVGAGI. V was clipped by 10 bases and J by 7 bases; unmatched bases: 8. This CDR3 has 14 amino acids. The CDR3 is CATGLAGGPGEQYF. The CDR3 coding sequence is TGTGCCACCGGACTAGCGGGGGGGCCGGGGGAGCAGTACTTC.